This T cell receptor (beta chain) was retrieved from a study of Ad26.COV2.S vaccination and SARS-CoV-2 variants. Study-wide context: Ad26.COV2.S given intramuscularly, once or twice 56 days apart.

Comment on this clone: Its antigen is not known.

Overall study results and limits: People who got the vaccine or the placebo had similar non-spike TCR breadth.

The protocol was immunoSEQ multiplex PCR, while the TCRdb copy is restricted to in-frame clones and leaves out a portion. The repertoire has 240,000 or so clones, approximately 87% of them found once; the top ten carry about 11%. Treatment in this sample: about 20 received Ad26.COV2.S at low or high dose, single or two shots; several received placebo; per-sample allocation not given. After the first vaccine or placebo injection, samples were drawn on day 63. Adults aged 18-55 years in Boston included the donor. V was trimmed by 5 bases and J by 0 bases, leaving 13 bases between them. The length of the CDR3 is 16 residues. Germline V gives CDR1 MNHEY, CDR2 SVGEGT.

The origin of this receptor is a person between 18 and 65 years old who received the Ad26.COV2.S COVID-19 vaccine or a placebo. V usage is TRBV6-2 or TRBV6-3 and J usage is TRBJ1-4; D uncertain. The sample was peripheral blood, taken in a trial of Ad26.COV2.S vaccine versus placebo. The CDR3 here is CASSPGGSATNEKLFF. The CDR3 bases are TGTGCCAGCAGTCCCGGCGGCTCTGCAACTAATGAAAAACTGTTTTTT.